This TCR beta chain is from a study of shared T cell receptors in the human thymus. This clone was found once. Only in-frame clones appear in the TCRdb table, and some are missing; sequencing was by immunoSEQ multiplex PCR. The repertoire holds 720,000 or so clones, with roughly 85% as singletons. V shed 2 bases, J shed 5 bases, and the junction held 12 bases outside the gene matches. The germline V gene encodes CDR1 SGHVT and CDR2 SQSDAQ. The CDR3 consists of 18 residues. These data were also reused for a study on human thymus T cells. From that paper: Resections removed during corrective heart surgery provided the thymus tissue used. Blood and thymic repertoires both appeared biased in V and J gene usage.

This clonotype was obtained from a girl under two years old with a congenital heart defect. Sequencing was done on a sample of thymocytes. This chain connects TRBV7-4 to TRBJ1-1, with 12 positions matching TRBD1. CDR3 bases: TGTGCCAGCAGCTTACCTCATGGGGGGACAGGGGGCGAAACTGAAGCTTTCTTT. Translation: CASSLPHGGTGGETEAFF.